These T cell receptor beta chains were read from a single sample in a study of shared clonotypes between healthy human individuals. The table came from immunoSEQ multiplex PCR; TCRdb's copy has only in-frame clones and leaves some out. Of some 630,000 clones listed, about 96% are singletons. What was sequenced was naive CD8+ T cells sorted from blood. These receptors were collected from a woman aged 30 to 39 in good health. CDR3s include the opening cysteine and the closing phenylalanine or tryptophan. The D gene is left open where the match is weak.

v_gene	d_gene	j_gene	CDR3aa	CDR3nt
TRBV28	-	TRBJ2-1	CASSLLKSSYNEQFF	TGTGCCAGCAGTTTATTGAAAAGCTCCTACAATGAGCAGTTCTTC
TRBV27	-	TRBJ2-1	CASSRLKSENNEQFF	TGTGCCAGCAGTCGACTAAAGAGTGAAAACAATGAGCAGTTCTTC
TRBV10-3	-	TRBJ1-1	CAISVMNTEAFF	TGTGCCATCAGTGTTATGAACACTGAAGCTTTCTTT
TRBV7-2	TRBD2	TRBJ2-5	CASSFLAGVSLETQYF	TGTGCCAGCAGCTTCTTAGCGGGAGTTAGTTTGGAGACCCAGTACTTC
TRBV10-2	-	TRBJ2-7	CASSGSYEQYF	TGCGCCAGCAGTGGTTCGTACGAGCAGTACTTC
TRBV6-4	-	TRBJ1-4	CASSDYPGEKLFF	TGTGCCAGCAGTGATTATCCCGGTGAAAAACTGTTTTTT
TRBV19	-	TRBJ2-1	CASTGGVGGNEQFF	TGTGCCAGTACCGGGGGCGTTGGCGGAAATGAGCAGTTCTTC
TRBV4-1	TRBD2	TRBJ2-3	CASSQGGRIDTQYF	TGCGCCAGCAGCCAGGGCGGGAGGATAGATACGCAGTATTTT
TRBV28	-	TRBJ1-2	CASTPDLGGYTF	TGTGCCAGCACCCCAGACTTGGGTGGCTACACCTTC
TRBV2	-	TRBJ2-5	CATLGGPTAQYF	TGTGCCACTCTCGGGGGCCCCACGGCCCAGTACTTC
TRBV27	TRBD2	TRBJ2-1	CASSFMAGASNEQFF	TGTGCCAGCAGTTTTATGGCGGGAGCGAGCAATGAGCAGTTCTTC
TRBV6-1	-	TRBJ1-2	CASSEGWSKYGYTF	TGTGCCAGCAGTGAAGGTTGGTCCAAGTATGGCTACACCTTC
TRBV6-5	TRBD2	TRBJ2-2	CASSYKRELRTGELFF	TGTGCCAGCAGTTACAAGCGGGAGTTAAGGACCGGGGAGCTGTTTTTT
TRBV9	-	TRBJ1-4	CASSATTLTNEKLFF	TGTGCCAGCAGCGCGACGACACTGACTAATGAAAAACTGTTTTTT
TRBV29-1	-	TRBJ2-1	CSVEPAAYNEQFF	TGCAGCGTTGAACCGGCAGCCTACAATGAGCAGTTCTTC
TRBV5-1	-	TRBJ1-1	CASTWGGYTEAFF	TGCGCCAGCACCTGGGGGGGCTACACTGAAGCTTTCTTT
TRBV5-5	-	TRBJ1-1	CASSSRTLNTEAFF	TGTGCCAGCAGCTCGCGGACCTTGAACACTGAAGCTTTCTTT
TRBV9	-	TRBJ2-6	CASSVQVESGANVLTF	TGTGCCAGCAGCGTACAGGTTGAATCTGGGGCCAACGTCCTGACTTTC
TRBV27	TRBD2	TRBJ2-7	CASSPTTSGRGGQYF	TGTGCCAGCAGCCCCACGACTAGCGGGCGAGGGGGGCAGTACTTC
TRBV4-1	-	TRBJ1-1	CASSQGPVLREAFF	TGCGCCAGCAGCCAAGGGCCCGTACTCCGTGAAGCTTTCTTT
TRBV7-9	-	TRBJ2-7	CASSPGPYEQYF	TGTGCCAGCAGCCCCGGCCCTTACGAGCAGTACTTC
TRBV27	-	TRBJ2-7	CASIGGTGYEQYF	TGTGCCAGCATCGGCGGGACGGGATACGAGCAGTACTTC
TRBV9	TRBD2	TRBJ2-1	CASSVGGSGRANEQFF	TGTGCCAGCAGCGTAGGAGGTAGCGGGAGGGCCAATGAGCAGTTCTTC
TRBV5-8	TRBD1	TRBJ2-7	CASSFSGTGTYEQYF	TGTGCCAGCAGCTTCTCCGGGACAGGGACCTACGAGCAGTACTTC
TRBV7-9	TRBD1	TRBJ2-5	CASRTDRGLETQYF	TGTGCCAGCAGAACGGACAGGGGGCTGGAGACCCAGTACTTC
TRBV7-8	-	TRBJ2-1	CASSLGSGSYNEQFF	TGTGCCAGCAGCTTAGGGTCGGGATCCTACAATGAGCAGTTCTTC
TRBV15	-	TRBJ1-2	CATSRDLGVRGYTF	TGTGCCACCAGCAGAGATCTGGGGGTGAGGGGCTACACCTTC
TRBV4-2	TRBD1	TRBJ2-7	CASSQERQGPYEQYF	TGTGCCAGCAGCCAAGAGAGACAGGGGCCCTACGAGCAGTACTTC
TRBV28	TRBD2	TRBJ2-5	CASSLLAGGPAETQYF	TGTGCCAGCAGTCTTCTGGCGGGAGGGCCGGCAGAGACCCAGTACTTC
TRBV27	-	TRBJ2-3	CASSFTTDTQYF	TGTGCCAGCAGTTTCACCACAGATACGCAGTATTTT
TRBV6-1	-	TRBJ1-4	CASSEEGPLGGIGEKLFF	TGTGCCAGCAGTGAAGAAGGGCCTTTAGGAGGGATAGGGGAAAAACTGTTTTTT
TRBV27	TRBD2	TRBJ2-1	CASSLRTSGLFEQFF	TGTGCCAGCAGTCTTAGGACTAGCGGGCTATTTGAGCAGTTCTTC
TRBV5-6	-	TRBJ2-2	CASSWASEGSGGELFF	TGTGCCAGCAGCTGGGCCTCGGAGGGGTCGGGCGGGGAGCTGTTTTTT
TRBV30	TRBD2	TRBJ2-1	CACSTSIDEQFF	TGTGCCTGCTCGACTAGCATAGATGAGCAGTTCTTC
TRBV5-6	TRBD2	TRBJ2-7	CASSLEQAGGLYEQYF	TGTGCCAGCAGCTTGGAACAAGCGGGAGGTTTATACGAGCAGTACTTC
TRBV5-1	TRBD2	TRBJ2-7	CASSLEGGKTSGIDSYEQYF	TGCGCCAGCAGCTTGGAAGGGGGCAAGACTAGCGGGATTGACTCCTACGAGCAGTACTTC
TRBV27	TRBD2	TRBJ2-3	CASSLSPGTNTDTQYF	TGTGCCAGCAGTTTATCCCCCGGGACTAACACAGATACGCAGTATTTT